These 6 T cell receptor beta chains share one sample of origin, sequenced in a study of blood T cell repertoires in COVID-19 (dated by TCRdb to about 2020). The library was built by means of the immunoSEQ multiplex PCR assay. Held by TCRdb, this immuneACCESS table contains in-frame sequences only and omits some clones. Under half of the omission traces to an unresolved V gene where checked; the cause of the rest is unknown. Across this sample there are some 240,000 clones, with approximately 88% seen only once. The ten largest account for around 3.2% of the sample. Sequences were obtained from PBMCs or T cells enriched from blood (not recorded which). The source of these receptors is a middle-aged woman who had been exposed to COVID-19.

The rearrangement uses TRBV9 and TRBJ1-6; D remains unclear. Germline V CDR1 and CDR2: SGDLS, YYNGEE. V was trimmed by 4 bases and J by 8 bases, leaving 10 bases between them. The CDR3 totals 13 residues. The CDR3 sequence: CASSMEGYSPLHF. As DNA, the CDR3 is TGTGCCAGCAGCATGGAGGGATATTCACCCCTCCACTTT.

This chain connects TRBV13 to TRBJ1-4; no clear D gene. The CDR3 is 11 amino acids. The V gene's germline CDR1 is PRHDT and CDR2 FYEKMQ (reference sequence). Trimming removed 3 bases from V and 8 bases from J, with 4 bases in between. DNA for the CDR3: TGTGCCAGCAGCTTGAGAGAAAAACTGTTTTTT. It encodes CASSLREKLFF.

V is TRBV4-2 and J is TRBJ2-1; TRBD2 might be the D (5 bases). Germline V gene data show CDR1 as LGHNA and CDR2 as YNFKEQ. The V gene lost 4 bases and the J gene lost 0 bases, with 19 bases spanning the gap. The CDR3 consists of 18 residues. This CDR3 is CASSPHWRQPASYNEQFF. The CDR3 coding sequence is TGTGCCAGCAGCCCCCATTGGAGGCAGCCTGCCTCCTACAATGAGCAGTTCTTC.

This chain uses TRBV24-1 with TRBJ2-3; 9 bases fit TRBD2. The germline V gene has CDR1 KGHDR and CDR2 SFDVKD. The V gene end was trimmed by 2 bases and the J gene end by 4 bases; junction bases not matched to a gene: 6. The CDR3 spans 16 residues. The CDR3 spells CATSDSPASGADTQYF. The DNA of the CDR3 is TGTGCCACCAGTGATTCTCCCGCTAGCGGGGCAGATACGCAGTATTTT.

This chain joins TRBV10-3 and TRBJ1-1, with unresolved D. CDR1 is ENHRY and CDR2 is SYGVKD in the germline V gene. Trimming shortened V by 2 bases and J by 0 bases, and 7 bases separated the two germline ends. The CDR3 extends over 14 amino acids. CDR3: CAISEEAMNTEAFF. The CDR3 DNA reads as TGTGCCATCAGTGAGGAAGCAATGAACACTGAAGCTTTCTTT.

J is TRBJ2-1 and V is TRBV9; D gene ambiguous. The germline gives CDR1 SGDLS, CDR2 YYNGEE. Trimming removed 4 bases from V and 0 bases from J, with 11 bases in between. The CDR3 has 15 residues. CDR3 sequence (DNA): TGTGCCAGCAGCACTACGGTAGGCTCCTACAATGAGCAGTTCTTC. It yields the protein CASSTTVGSYNEQFF.